The clone carrying this TCR beta chain has more than one count but fewer than ten. This CDR3 has 13 residues. Trimming took 2 bases from V and 6 from J, leaving 10 bases between them. Germline assignment: CDR1 MNHEY and CDR2 SVGAGI. This sample is part of a study of blood T cell repertoires in COVID-19. Under the authors' procedure: Researchers report that nucleated cell counts were estimated from reference gene primer amplification. Assay used: immunoSEQ multiplex PCR; TCRdb lists only in-frame clones, some missing. The DNA gave D and trimming, while V, J and clone size come from that table. The table shows 110,000 to 150,000 clones, with roughly 75% occurring only once. Before being deemed recovered, Cohort 3 donors had two negative PCRs, clearance, or symptom resolution.

This receptor was obtained from a woman in her 50s who had recovered from COVID-19. The chain has TRBV6-5 and TRBJ1-2; TRBD1 is a possible D gene (5 bases). Sequencing was done on a sample of PBMCs or T cells enriched from blood (not recorded which). CDR3: CASSYRGRNGYTF. DNA of the CDR3: TGTGCCAGCAGTTACAGGGGTCGAAATGGCTACACCTTC.